These 9 T cell receptor beta chains were all obtained from the same sample, sequenced in a study of blood T cells in healthy people across ages. A second 7 to 11 cycle PCR used barcoded and J-beta primers. TCRdb itself ran the 5' RACE reads through MiXCR, one entry per CDR3 protein. Of fewer than 2,000,000 distinct CDR3 sequences in the sample, around 40% were seen once. The sequenced material came from blood. The receptors were gathered from a human donor in good health.

This clonotype was observed a few times. The chain uses TRBV7-2 and TRBJ2-3; 10 positions agree with TRBD2. V dropped 1 base and J dropped 2; count of bases not matched to a gene: 12. The CDR3 is 19 amino acids. Germline lookup yields CDR1 SGHTA and CDR2 FQGNSA. The CDR3 is CASSLVRASGGPSTDTQYF. The CDR3 region has the DNA TGTGCCAGCAGCTTAGTAAGGGCTAGCGGGGGCCCCTCCACAGATACGCAGTATTTT.

This clonotype has only a few counts. This clone may be a read error of a much larger clone one base away. J is TRBJ1-2 and V is TRBV12-3 or TRBV12-4; D gene uncertain. CDR3 length: 11 residues. The ends were cut back, 1 base at V and 6 bases at J, with 3 bases in the middle. CDR3 sequence: CASSLGNGYTF. In DNA, the CDR3 is TGTGCCAGCAGTTTAGGGAATGGCTACACCTTC.

CDR3 sequence (DNA): TGCAGTGCTAGAGATCCCAGGGTGTCACAGCACGAGCAGTACTTC. The encoded protein is CSARDPRVSQHEQYF. The V gene is TRBV20-1, the J gene TRBJ2-7; D might be TRBD1 (5 bases). V gave up 0 bases and J gave up 5 bases, with 17 bases separating them. The germline V gene encodes CDR1 DFQATT and CDR2 SNEGSKA (reference sequence). The CDR3 is 15 residues long.

The V call is TRBV28, the J call TRBJ2-7; 7 positions match TRBD1. After removal of 8 bases from V and 3 bases from J, the junction contained 7 bases not matched to a gene. Germline V lookup: CDR1 MDHEN, CDR2 SYDVKM. This CDR3 has 13 amino acids. The CDR3 loop reads CASRIGTDYEQYF. CDR3 coding DNA: TGTGCCAGCCGCATCGGGACAGACTACGAGCAGTACTTC.

To note about this clonotype: A read error is possible here, since a much larger clone lies one base away. The chain carries TRBV12-3 or TRBV12-4 and TRBJ1-1; no firm D call. The CDR3 loop spans 13 amino acids. The CDR3 spells CVSSSWENTEAFF. Written as DNA, the CDR3 is TGTGTCAGCAGTAGCTGGGAGAACACTGAAGCTTTCTTT.

The gene calls are TRBV7-2 and TRBJ2-3; 8 bases are shared with TRBD2. CDR1 is SGHTA and CDR2 is FQGNSA in the germline V gene. This CDR3 has 15 residues. V lost 2 bases and J lost 5; bases outside the gene matches: 6. The CDR3 DNA reads as TGTGCCAGCAGCTTACACGGGGGGGCAGAAGATACGCAGTATTTT. It yields the protein CASSLHGGAEDTQYF.

This clonotype has a handful of counts. The chain is built from TRBV27 and TRBJ1-5, with 9 bases identical to TRBD1. Germline values: CDR1 MNHEY, CDR2 SMNVEV (reference sequence). The V and J ends lost 5 bases and 4 bases, in that order; junction bases with no gene match: 3. The CDR3 runs to 14 residues. The chain's CDR3 is CASSTGGANQPQHF. The CDR3 DNA is TGTGCCAGCAGTACAGGGGGCGCGAATCAGCCCCAGCATTTT.

In its sample, this clonotype was seen a few times. An end of the junction differs from the germline gene, which may be a read error. The chain links TRBV20-1 to TRBJ2-7; 9 nucleotides line up with TRBD2. Germline V gene lookup returns CDR1 DFQATT and CDR2 SNEGSKA (reference sequence). The CDR3 consists of 14 residues. In DNA, the CDR3 is TGCAGTGCTGGGACTAGCTTAAGCTCCTGCGAGCAGTACTTC. This gives the protein CSAGTSLSSCEQYF.

This clonotype was counted many times. The chain uses TRBV2 and TRBJ1-2; D is undetermined. This CDR3 has 12 amino acids. V shed 4 bases and J shed 7 bases, with 10 bases lying between them. Germline CDR1 reads SNHLY; CDR2 reads FYNNEI. The CDR3 here is CASSGVVSGYTF. The DNA of the CDR3 is TGTGCCAGCAGTGGAGTGGTGTCTGGCTACACCTTC.